This T cell receptor beta chain was sequenced during a study of T cells expressing NK-cell markers. The overall study: Seropositivity for HCMV was found in seven of the eight sequenced donors, with one seronegative.

Comment on this clonotype: Its antigen remains unidentified.

Overall study findings and caveats: Of CD8+ T cells, about 1.0-8% belonged to dominant NKG2C+ clonotypes in five to seven donors.

This CDR3 has 15 amino acids. Germline V gives CDR1 SQVTM, CDR2 ANQGSEA. The authors generated TCR beta cDNA through 5'RACE template switching with UMIs. TCRdb reprocessed the 5' RACE reads and reports one entry per CDR3 protein, with no DNA. Recorded for this sample: about half a million distinct CDR3 sequences. This receptor was identified in a woman aged 45-65 years in good health. Sequences were obtained from blood T cells: a sorted CD56 or NKG2C T cell subset, CD4+ or CD8+ T cells, or bulk PBMC T cells (not recorded which). The chain recombines TRBV29-1 with TRBJ2-1; without DNA, the TCRdb call of TRBD1 cannot be checked. The chain's CDR3 is CSVSPRVLSYNEQFF.